This T cell receptor beta chain was observed in a study of T cell responses to AZD1222 COVID-19 vaccine. V was trimmed by 3 bases and J by 10 bases, leaving 12 bases between them. Germline CDR1 is MGHDK and CDR2 is SYGVNS. This CDR3 contains 13 residues. Profiling relied on immunoSEQ multiplex PCR, and the TCRdb table lists in-frame clones only, not all of them. Altogether 250,000 to 300,000 clones are present, 90% to 95% being singletons, with the ten largest covering around 0.5%. This receptor was obtained from an adult who received the AZD1222 COVID-19 vaccine. The chain couples TRBV25-1 to TRBJ1-4, with D perhaps matching TRBD1 (6 bases). The material sequenced was peripheral blood, taken 28 days after the second AZD1222 dose. CDR3 DNA: TGTGCCAGCAGTGATGAGGGGGAGGGAAAACTGTTTTTT. Its translation: CASSDEGEGKLFF.